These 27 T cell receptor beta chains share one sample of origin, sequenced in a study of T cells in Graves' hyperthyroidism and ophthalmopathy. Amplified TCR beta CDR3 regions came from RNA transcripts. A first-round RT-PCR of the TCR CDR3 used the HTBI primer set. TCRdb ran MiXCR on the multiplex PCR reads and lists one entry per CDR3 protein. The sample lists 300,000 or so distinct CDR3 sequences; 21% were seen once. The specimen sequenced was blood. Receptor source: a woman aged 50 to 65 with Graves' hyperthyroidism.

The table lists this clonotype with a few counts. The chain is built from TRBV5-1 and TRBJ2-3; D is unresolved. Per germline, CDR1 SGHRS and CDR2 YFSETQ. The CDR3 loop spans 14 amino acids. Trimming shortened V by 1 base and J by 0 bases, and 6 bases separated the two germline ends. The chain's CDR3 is CASSLTQSTDTQYF. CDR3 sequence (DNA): TGCGCCAGCAGCTTGACACAGAGCACAGATACGCAGTATTTT.

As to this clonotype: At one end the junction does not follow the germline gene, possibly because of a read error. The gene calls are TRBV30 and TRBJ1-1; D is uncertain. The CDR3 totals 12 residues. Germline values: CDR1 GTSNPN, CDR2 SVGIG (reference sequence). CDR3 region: CTWSVANTEAFF. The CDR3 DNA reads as TGTACCTGGAGTGTGGCGAACACTGAAGCTTTCTTT.

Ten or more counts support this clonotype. The CDR3 reads CASSEDRAGSPLHF. As DNA, the CDR3 is TGTGCCAGCTCCGAGGACAGGGCCGGCTCACCCCTCCACTTT. This chain connects TRBV18 to TRBJ1-6, with 8 bases that match TRBD1. The CDR3 runs 14 residues. Germline V lookup: CDR1 KGHSH, CDR2 LQKENI. V dropped 6 bases and J dropped 10; count of bases not matched to a gene: 8.

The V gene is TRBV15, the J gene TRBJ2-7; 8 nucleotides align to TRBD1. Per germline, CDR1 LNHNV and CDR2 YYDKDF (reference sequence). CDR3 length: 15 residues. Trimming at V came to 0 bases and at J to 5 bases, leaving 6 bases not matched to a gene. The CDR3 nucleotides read TGTGCCACCAGCAGAGATCAGGGGGCGTTCCACGAGCAGTACTTC. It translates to CATSRDQGAFHEQYF.

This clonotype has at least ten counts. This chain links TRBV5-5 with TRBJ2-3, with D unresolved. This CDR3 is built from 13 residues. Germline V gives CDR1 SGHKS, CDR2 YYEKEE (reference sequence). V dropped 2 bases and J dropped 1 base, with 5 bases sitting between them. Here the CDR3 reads CASSFFGTDTQYF. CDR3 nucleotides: TGTGCCAGCAGCTTCTTCGGCACAGATACGCAGTATTTT.

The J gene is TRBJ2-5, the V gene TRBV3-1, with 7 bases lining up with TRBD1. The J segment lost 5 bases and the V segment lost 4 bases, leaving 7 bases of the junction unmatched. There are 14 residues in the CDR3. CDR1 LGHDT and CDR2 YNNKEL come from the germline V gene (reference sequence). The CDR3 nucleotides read TGTGCCAGCAGCCCAAACAGGGGAGCGGAGACCCAGTACTTC. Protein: CASSPNRGAETQYF.

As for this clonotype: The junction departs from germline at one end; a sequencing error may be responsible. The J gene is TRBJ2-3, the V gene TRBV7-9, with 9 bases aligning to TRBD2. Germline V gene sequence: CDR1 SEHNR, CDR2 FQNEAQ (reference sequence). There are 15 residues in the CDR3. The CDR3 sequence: CASSLAGRPTDTQYF. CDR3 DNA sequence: TGTGCCAGCAGCCTAGCGGGACGACCCACAGATACGCAGTATTTT.

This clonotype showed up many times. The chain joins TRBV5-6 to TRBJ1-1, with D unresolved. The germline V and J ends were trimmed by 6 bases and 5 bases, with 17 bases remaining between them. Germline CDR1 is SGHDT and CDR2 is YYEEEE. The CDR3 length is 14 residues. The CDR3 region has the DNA TGTGCCAGCACCCTTGGAGATGGGATTACTGAAGCTTTCTTT. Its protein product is CASTLGDGITEAFF. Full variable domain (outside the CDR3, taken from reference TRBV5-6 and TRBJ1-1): DAGVTQSPTHLIKTRGQQVTLRCSPKSGHDTVSWYQQALGQGPQFIFQYYEEEERQRGNFPDRFSGHQFPNYSSELNVNALLLGDSALYLCASTLGDGITEAFFGQGTRLTVV.

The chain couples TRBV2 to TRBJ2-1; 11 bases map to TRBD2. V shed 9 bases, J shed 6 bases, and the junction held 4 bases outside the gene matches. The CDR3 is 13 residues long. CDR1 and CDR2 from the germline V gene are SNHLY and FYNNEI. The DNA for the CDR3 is TGTGCCAGTACCGGGACTAGCGGCAATGAGCAGTTCTTC. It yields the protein CASTGTSGNEQFF. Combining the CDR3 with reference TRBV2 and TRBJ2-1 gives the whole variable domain EPEVTQTPSHQVTQMGQEVILRCVPISNHLYFYWYRQILGQKVEFLVSFYNNEISEKSEIFDDQFSVERPDGSNFTLKIRSTKLEDSAMYFCASTGTSGNEQFFGPGTRLTVL.

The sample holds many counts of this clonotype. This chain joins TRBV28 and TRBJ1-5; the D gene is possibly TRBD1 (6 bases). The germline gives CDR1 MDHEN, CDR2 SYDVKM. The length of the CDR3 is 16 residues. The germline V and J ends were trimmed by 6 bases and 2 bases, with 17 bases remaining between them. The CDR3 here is CASRTYREGGNQPQHF. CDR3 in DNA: TGTGCCAGCAGGACCTACAGGGAAGGGGGCAATCAGCCCCAGCATTTT.

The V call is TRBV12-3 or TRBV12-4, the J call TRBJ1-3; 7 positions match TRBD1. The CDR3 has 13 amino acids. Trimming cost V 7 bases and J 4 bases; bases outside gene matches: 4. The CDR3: CASILGQGNTIYF. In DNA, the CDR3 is TGTGCCAGCATCCTGGGACAGGGAAACACCATATATTTT.

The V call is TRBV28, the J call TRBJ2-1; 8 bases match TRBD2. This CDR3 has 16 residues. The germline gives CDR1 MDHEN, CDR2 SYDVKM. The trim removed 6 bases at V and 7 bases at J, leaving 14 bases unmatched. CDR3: CASSFPPGLGRNEQFF. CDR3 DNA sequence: TGTGCCAGCAGCTTCCCTCCGGGACTAGGGAGAAATGAGCAGTTCTTC. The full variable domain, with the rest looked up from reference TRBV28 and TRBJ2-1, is DVKVTQSSRYLVKRTGEKVFLECVQDMDHENMFWYRQDPGLGLRLIYFSYDVKMKEKGDIPEGYSVSREKKERFSLILESASTNQTSMYLCASSFPPGLGRNEQFFGPGTRLTVL.

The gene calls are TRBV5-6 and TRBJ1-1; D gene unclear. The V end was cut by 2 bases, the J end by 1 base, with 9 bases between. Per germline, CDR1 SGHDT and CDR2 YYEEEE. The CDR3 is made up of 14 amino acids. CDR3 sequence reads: CASSFPGGNTEAFF. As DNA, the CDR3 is TGTGCCAGCAGCTTCCCTGGAGGGAACACTGAAGCTTTCTTT.

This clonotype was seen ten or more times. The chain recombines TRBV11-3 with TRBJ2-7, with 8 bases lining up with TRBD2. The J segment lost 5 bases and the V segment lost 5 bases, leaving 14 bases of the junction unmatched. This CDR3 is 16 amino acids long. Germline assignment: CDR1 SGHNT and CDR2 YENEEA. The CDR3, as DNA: TGTGCCAGCAGCCCGCAAGCGGGAGTCCGAGCTAACGAGCAGTACTTC. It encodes CASSPQAGVRANEQYF.

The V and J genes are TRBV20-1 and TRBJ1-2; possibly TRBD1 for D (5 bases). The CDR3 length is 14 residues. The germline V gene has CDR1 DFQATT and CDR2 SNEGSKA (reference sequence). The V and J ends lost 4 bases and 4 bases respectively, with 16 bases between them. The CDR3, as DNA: TGCAGTGCTATGGGGGGGGTCTTAATCTATGGCTACACCTTC. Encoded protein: CSAMGGVLIYGYTF.

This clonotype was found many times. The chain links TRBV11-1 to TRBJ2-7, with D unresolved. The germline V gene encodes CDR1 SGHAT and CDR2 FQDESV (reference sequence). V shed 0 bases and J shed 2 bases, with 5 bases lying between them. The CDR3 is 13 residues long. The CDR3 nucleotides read TGTGCCAGCAGCTTAGCAACGACCTACGAGCAGTACTTC. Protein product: CASSLATTYEQYF.

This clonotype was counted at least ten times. The CDR3: CASRRDYLTQDTQYF. In nucleotides, the CDR3 is TGTGCCAGCAGGAGGGACTACCTCACACAGGATACGCAGTATTTT. The V call is TRBV6-1, the J call TRBJ2-3; 7 nucleotides match TRBD2. The CDR3 has 15 amino acids. The V segment lost 6 bases and the J segment 6 bases; nucleotides outside the gene matches: 12. Germline V gene lookup returns CDR1 MNHNS and CDR2 SASEGT.

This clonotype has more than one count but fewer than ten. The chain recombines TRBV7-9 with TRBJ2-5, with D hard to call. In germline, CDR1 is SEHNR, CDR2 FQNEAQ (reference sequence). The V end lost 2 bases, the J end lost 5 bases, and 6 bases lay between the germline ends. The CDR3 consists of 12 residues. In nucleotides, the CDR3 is TGTGCCAGCAGCTTACTAATGGAGACCCAGTACTTC. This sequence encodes CASSLLMETQYF.

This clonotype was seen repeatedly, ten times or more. The CDR3 DNA sequence: TGTGCCAGCAGCCCACACAGTCTGAACACTGAAGCTTTCTTT. Residues: CASSPHSLNTEAFF. The chain uses TRBV6-1 and TRBJ1-1; D uncertain. Trimming cost V 6 bases and J 0 bases, with 11 bases left between them. Germline CDR1 is MNHNS and CDR2 is SASEGT. CDR3 length equals 14 residues.

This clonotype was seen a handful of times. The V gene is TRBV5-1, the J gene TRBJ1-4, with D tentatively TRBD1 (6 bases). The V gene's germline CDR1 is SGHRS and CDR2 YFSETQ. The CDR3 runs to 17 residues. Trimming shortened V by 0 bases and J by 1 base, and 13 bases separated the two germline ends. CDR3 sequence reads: CASSLDEGGITNEKLFF. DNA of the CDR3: TGCGCCAGCAGCTTGGATGAGGGGGGGATAACTAATGAAAAACTGTTTTTT.

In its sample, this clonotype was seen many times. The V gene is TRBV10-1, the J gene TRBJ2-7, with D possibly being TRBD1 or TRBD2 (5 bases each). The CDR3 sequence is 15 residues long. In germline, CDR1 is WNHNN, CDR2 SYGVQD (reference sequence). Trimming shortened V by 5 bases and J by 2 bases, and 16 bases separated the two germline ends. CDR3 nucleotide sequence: TGCGCCAGCAGTCCCGGGACCTCTCAAACCTACGAGCAGTACTTC. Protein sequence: CASSPGTSQTYEQYF.

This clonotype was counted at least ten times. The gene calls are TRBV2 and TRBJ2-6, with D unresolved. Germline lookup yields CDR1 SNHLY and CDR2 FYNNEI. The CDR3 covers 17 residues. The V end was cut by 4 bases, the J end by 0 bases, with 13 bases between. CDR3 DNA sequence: TGTGCCAGCAGTGTTAATCTATGGACCTCTGGGGCCAACGTCCTGACTTTC. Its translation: CASSVNLWTSGANVLTF.

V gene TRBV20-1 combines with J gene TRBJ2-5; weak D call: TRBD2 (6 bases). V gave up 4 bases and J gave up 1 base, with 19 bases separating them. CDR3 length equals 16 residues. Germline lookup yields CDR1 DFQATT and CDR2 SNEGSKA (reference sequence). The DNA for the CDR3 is TGCAGTGCTAAACGGGTTAGCGGAGCCCTCCAAGAGACCCAGTACTTC. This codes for CSAKRVSGALQETQYF.

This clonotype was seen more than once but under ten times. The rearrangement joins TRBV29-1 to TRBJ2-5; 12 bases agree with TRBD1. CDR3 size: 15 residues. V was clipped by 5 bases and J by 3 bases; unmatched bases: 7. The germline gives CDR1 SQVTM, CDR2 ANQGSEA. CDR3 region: CSVSRDRGREETQYF. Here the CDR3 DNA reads TGCAGCGTTTCCCGGGACAGGGGGCGGGAAGAGACCCAGTACTTC.

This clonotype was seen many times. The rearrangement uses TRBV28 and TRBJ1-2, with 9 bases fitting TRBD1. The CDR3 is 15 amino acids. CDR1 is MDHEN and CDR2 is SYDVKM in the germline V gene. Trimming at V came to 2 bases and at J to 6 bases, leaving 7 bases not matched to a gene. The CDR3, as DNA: TGTGCCAGCAGTTTAAGGGACAGGGCAACTCATGGCTACACCTTC. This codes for CASSLRDRATHGYTF.

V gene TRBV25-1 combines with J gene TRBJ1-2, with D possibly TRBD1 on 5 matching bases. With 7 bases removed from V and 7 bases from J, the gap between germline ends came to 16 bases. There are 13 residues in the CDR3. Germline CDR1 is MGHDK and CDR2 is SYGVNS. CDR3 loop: CASTPGGRGGYTF. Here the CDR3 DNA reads TGTGCCAGCACGCCCGGGGGACGGGGTGGCTACACCTTC.

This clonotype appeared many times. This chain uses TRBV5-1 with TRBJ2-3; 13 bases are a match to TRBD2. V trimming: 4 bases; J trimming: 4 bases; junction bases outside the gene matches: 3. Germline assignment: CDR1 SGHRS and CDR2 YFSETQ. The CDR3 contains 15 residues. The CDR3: CASSRLAGGPDTQYF. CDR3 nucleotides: TGCGCCAGCAGCAGACTAGCGGGGGGTCCAGATACGCAGTATTTT.